These 18 T cell receptor beta chains originate from one sample sequenced in a study of T-cell reconstitution after alpha-beta-depleted transplantation in children. Unique molecular identifiers were built into the TCRbeta library. MiXCR, applied by TCRdb to the PCR reads, yields one record per CDR3 protein. This table holds about 500,000 distinct CDR3 sequences, 32% found once. This specimen consisted of PBMCs from the stem cell graft donor, obtained from the stem cell graft. Receptors were obtained from a human donor who donated a stem cell graft to a child with aplastic anemia.

The rearrangement links TRBV7-2 to TRBJ2-7, with D perhaps being TRBD1 or TRBD2 (5 bases each). Per the germline V gene, CDR1 is SGHTA and CDR2 is FQGNSA. The CDR3 length is 16 residues. The V end was cut by 4 bases, the J end by 0 bases, with 16 bases between. Written as DNA, the CDR3 is TGTGCCAGCAGCTCAAGTGGGACCTCGACCTCCTACGAGCAGTACGTC. It yields the protein CASSSSGTSTSYEQYV.

The chain uses TRBV24-1 and TRBJ2-1; 12 nucleotides match TRBD2. Trimming at V came to 4 bases and at J to 0 bases, leaving 9 bases not matched to a gene. The germline CDR1 and CDR2 sequences are KGHDR and SFDVKD. This CDR3 spans 19 amino acids. The CDR3 DNA follows: TGTGCCACCAGTGACACCGGGACTAGCGGGCTACACTCCTACAATGAGCAGTTCTTC. Its translation: CATSDTGTSGLHSYNEQFF.

Worth noting for this clonotype: The CDR3 does not close with the conserved phenylalanine or tryptophan, likely indicating a read error. The chain is built from TRBV28 and TRBJ1-5; tentatively, D is TRBD1 (5 bases). Germline V gene sequence: CDR1 MDHEN, CDR2 SYDVKM. V was pared by 6 bases and J by 2 bases, with 11 bases between. This CDR3 has 14 residues. CDR3 loop: CASRTGVGNQPQHL. The CDR3 DNA sequence: TGTGCCAGCAGGACGGGGGTAGGCAATCAGCCCCAGCATTTG.

This clonotype has more than one count but fewer than ten. This chain uses TRBV9 with TRBJ2-2; no definite D call. The V gene's germline CDR1 is SGDLS and CDR2 YYNGEE. The V and J ends lost 1 base and 1 base respectively, with 8 bases between them. There are 15 residues in the CDR3. CDR3 in amino acids: CASSVRSGNTGELFF. The CDR3 nucleotides are TGTGCCAGCAGCGTAAGGTCCGGGAACACCGGGGAGCTGTTTTTT.

The table lists this clonotype with a few counts. J is TRBJ1-2 and V is TRBV4-3; possible D gene TRBD1, 6 bases. CDR1 is LGHNA and CDR2 is YSLEER in the germline V gene. V was cut by 0 bases and J by 3 bases, with 11 bases left in between. The CDR3 contains 15 residues. CDR3 residues: CASSQERQGYYGYTF. The CDR3 nucleotides are TGCGCCAGCAGCCAAGAGAGGCAGGGGTACTATGGCTACACCTTC.

This chain uses TRBV9 with TRBJ2-7; no clear D. CDR1 and CDR2 (germline): SGDLS, YYNGEE. The CDR3 is 14 residues long. V was cut by 0 bases and J by 5 bases, with 12 bases left in between. CDR3 coding DNA: TGTGCCAGCAGCGTAGGATGGGGAATCAACGAGCAGTACTTC. This encodes CASSVGWGINEQYF.

The chain joins TRBV4-1 to TRBJ2-1, with D perhaps TRBD2 (5 bases). The CDR3 covers 18 residues. V was cut by 0 bases and J by 8 bases, with 23 bases left in between. Germline V gene data show CDR1 as MGHRA and CDR2 as YSYEKL. Here the CDR3 reads CASSQESEDTSGVDEQFF. Written as DNA, the CDR3 is TGCGCCAGCAGCCAAGAGTCTGAGGATACTAGTGGGGTGGATGAGCAGTTCTTC.

The chain joins TRBV28 to TRBJ2-5, with D perhaps assigned TRBD1 or TRBD2 (5 bases each). From germline, CDR1 is MDHEN and CDR2 SYDVKM. The V end was cut by 5 bases, the J end by 2 bases, with 15 bases between. This CDR3 spans 15 amino acids. This chain's CDR3 is CASSTTGRMQETQYF. The CDR3 DNA reads as TGTGCCAGCAGTACGACGGGACGGATGCAAGAGACCCAGTACTTC. Full variable domain (rest looked up from reference TRBV28 and TRBJ2-5): DVKVTQSSRYLVKRTGEKVFLECVQDMDHENMFWYRQDPGLGLRLIYFSYDVKMKEKGDIPEGYSVSREKKERFSLILESASTNQTSMYLCASSTTGRMQETQYFGPGTRLLVL.

The V gene is TRBV29-1, the J gene TRBJ2-1; 7 nucleotides agree with TRBD1. After removal of 4 bases from V and 10 bases from J, the junction contained 7 bases not matched to a gene. Germline V gene lookup returns CDR1 SQVTM and CDR2 ANQGSEA. CDR3 size: 12 residues. CDR3 DNA sequence: TGCAGCGTTGGGGACAGCTCAGGCGAGCAGTTCTTC. Translating it yields CSVGDSSGEQFF.

This clonotype was seen a handful of times. The gene calls are TRBV9 and TRBJ2-2, with a tentative D call TRBD1 (6 bases). With 4 bases removed from V and 0 bases from J, the gap between germline ends came to 22 bases. The CDR3 is 19 residues long. Germline V gene lookup returns CDR1 SGDLS and CDR2 YYNGEE. The chain's CDR3 is CASSRPTRQEDANTGELFF. The CDR3 DNA is TGTGCCAGCAGCCGCCCAACGAGACAGGAGGACGCGAACACCGGGGAGCTGTTTTTT.

The chain links TRBV18 to TRBJ1-4; 9 nucleotides match TRBD1. Germline V gene sequence: CDR1 KGHSH, CDR2 LQKENI. There are 16 residues in the CDR3. Germline trimming cut 2 bases from V and 3 bases from J; bases unmatched to any gene: 4. The CDR3 sequence: CASSPGTGLANEKLFF. The DNA of the CDR3 is TGTGCCAGCTCACCAGGGACAGGGCTGGCTAATGAAAAACTGTTTTTT.

This clonotype was counted only a few times. V and J are TRBV5-1 and TRBJ1-2; D call uncertain. Per germline, CDR1 SGHRS and CDR2 YFSETQ. V shed 4 bases and J shed 2 bases, with 18 bases lying between them. The CDR3 spans 16 residues. Here the CDR3 reads CASSGRGSGANYGYTF. In nucleotides, the CDR3 is TGCGCCAGCAGCGGCCGAGGGTCGGGAGCCAACTATGGCTACACCTTC.

The table lists this clonotype with a few counts. The rearrangement joins TRBV20-1 to TRBJ2-7, with 8 nucleotides matching TRBD2. Losses at the gene ends were 1 base for V and 0 bases for J; bases not matched to a gene: 2. The CDR3 is made up of 14 amino acids. Germline CDR1 and CDR2: DFQATT and SNEGSKA (reference sequence). CDR3: CSARGLAGSYEQYV. Here the CDR3 DNA reads TGCAGTGCTAGAGGGCTAGCGGGCTCCTACGAGCAGTACGTC.

This clonotype has only a few counts. This chain joins TRBV6-1 and TRBJ2-7; D is perhaps TRBD1 (6 bases). Germline CDR1 MNHNS, CDR2 SASEGT. The CDR3 has 14 residues. The V gene lost 2 bases and the J gene lost 4 bases, with 12 bases spanning the gap. The CDR3: CASSELPGEYEQYV. CDR3 DNA sequence: TGTGCCAGCAGTGAACTCCCAGGGGAATACGAGCAGTACGTC.

This clonotype occurred a few times. The chain joins TRBV27 to TRBJ1-2, with D tentatively TRBD1 (5 bases). Trimming shortened V by 4 bases and J by 4 bases, and 10 bases separated the two germline ends. CDR1 MNHEY and CDR2 SMNVEV come from the germline V gene (reference sequence). This CDR3 is built from 13 residues. The CDR3 DNA reads as TGTGCCAGCAGTTCGGGACCCCCCTATGGCTACACCTTC. This translates into CASSSGPPYGYTF.

This clonotype has only one observation. This sequence joins TRBV5-1 and TRBJ1-2; D not resolved. From germline, CDR1 is SGHRS and CDR2 YFSETQ. Between the trimmed V and J ends, which lost 0 bases and 6 bases, there was a span of 15 bases. The CDR3 spans 15 residues. The CDR3 protein is CASSLAGRVLDGYTF. The CDR3 bases are TGCGCCAGCAGCTTGGCCGGGAGGGTCCTGGATGGCTACACCTTC.

This clonotype has only a few counts. The V gene is TRBV6-1, the J gene TRBJ1-2; D is unclear. V was clipped by 8 bases and J by 2 bases, with 6 bases between them. The CDR3 covers 11 residues. The germline V gene has CDR1 MNHNS and CDR2 SASEGT. Here the CDR3 reads CASRENYGYTF. CDR3 bases: TGTGCCAGCCGCGAGAACTATGGCTACACCTTC.

The chain's CDR3 is CATSRGGFNQPQHF. DNA for the CDR3: TGTGCCACCTCGCGGGGCGGATTCAATCAGCCCCAGCATTTT. The chain couples TRBV6-2 or TRBV6-3 to TRBJ1-5; maybe TRBD1 (5 bases). The CDR3 has 14 amino acids. V was pared by 10 bases and J by 3 bases, with 16 bases between. The V gene's germline CDR1 is MNHEY and CDR2 SVGEGT.